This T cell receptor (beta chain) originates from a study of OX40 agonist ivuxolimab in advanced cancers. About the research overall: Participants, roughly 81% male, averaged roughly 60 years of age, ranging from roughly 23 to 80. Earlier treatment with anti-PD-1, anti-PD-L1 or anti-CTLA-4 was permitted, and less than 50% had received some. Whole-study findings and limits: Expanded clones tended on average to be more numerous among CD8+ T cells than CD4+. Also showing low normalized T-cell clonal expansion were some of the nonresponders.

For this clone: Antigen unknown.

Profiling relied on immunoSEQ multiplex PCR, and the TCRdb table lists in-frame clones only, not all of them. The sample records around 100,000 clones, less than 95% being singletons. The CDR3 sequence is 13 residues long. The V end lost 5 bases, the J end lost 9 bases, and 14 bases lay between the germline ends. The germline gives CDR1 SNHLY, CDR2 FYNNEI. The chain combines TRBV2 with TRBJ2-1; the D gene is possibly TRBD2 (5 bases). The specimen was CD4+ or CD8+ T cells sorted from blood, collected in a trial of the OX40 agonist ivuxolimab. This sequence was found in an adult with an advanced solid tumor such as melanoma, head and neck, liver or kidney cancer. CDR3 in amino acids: CASSYGLRVEQFF. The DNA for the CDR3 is TGTGCCAGCAGTTACGGACTTCGGGTTGAGCAGTTCTTC. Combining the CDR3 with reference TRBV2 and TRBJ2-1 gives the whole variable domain EPEVTQTPSHQVTQMGQEVILRCVPISNHLYFYWYRQILGQKVEFLVSFYNNEISEKSEIFDDQFSVERPDGSNFTLKIRSTKLEDSAMYFCASSYGLRVEQFFGPGTRLTVL.